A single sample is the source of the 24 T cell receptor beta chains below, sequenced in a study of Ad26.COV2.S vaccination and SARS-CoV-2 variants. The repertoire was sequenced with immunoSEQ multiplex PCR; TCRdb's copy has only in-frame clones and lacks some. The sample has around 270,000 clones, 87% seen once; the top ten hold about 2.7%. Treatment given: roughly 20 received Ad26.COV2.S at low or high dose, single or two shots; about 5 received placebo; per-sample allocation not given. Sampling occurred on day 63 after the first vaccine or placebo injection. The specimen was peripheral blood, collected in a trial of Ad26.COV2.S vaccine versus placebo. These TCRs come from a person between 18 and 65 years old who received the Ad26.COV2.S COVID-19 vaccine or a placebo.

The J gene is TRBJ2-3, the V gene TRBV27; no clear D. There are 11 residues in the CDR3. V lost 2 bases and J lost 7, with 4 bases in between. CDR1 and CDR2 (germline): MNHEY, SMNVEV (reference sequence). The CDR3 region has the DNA TGTGCCAGCAGTTTAGGTTATACGCAGTATTTT. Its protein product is CASSLGYTQYF.

CDR3 in amino acids: CASNYRNSGNTIYF. For the CDR3, the DNA is TGTGCCAGTAATTACAGGAACTCTGGAAACACCATATATTTT. The gene calls are TRBV19 and TRBJ1-3; TRBD1 might be the D (5 bases). The V and J ends lost 7 bases and 0 bases respectively, with 10 bases between them. The CDR3 spans 14 residues. The germline V gene encodes CDR1 LNHDA and CDR2 SQIVND (reference sequence).

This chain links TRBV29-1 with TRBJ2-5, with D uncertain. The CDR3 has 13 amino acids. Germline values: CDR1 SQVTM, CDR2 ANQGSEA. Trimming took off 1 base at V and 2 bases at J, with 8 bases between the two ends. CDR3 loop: CSVEAGVQETQYF. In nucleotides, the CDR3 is TGCAGCGTTGAAGCTGGTGTTCAAGAGACCCAGTACTTC. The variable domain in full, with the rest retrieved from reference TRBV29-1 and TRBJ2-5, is SAVISQKPSRDICQRGTSLTIQCQVDSQVTMMFWYRQQPGQSLTLIATANQGSEATYESGFVIDKFPISRPNLTFSTLTVSNMSPEDSSIYLCSVEAGVQETQYFGPGTRLLVL.

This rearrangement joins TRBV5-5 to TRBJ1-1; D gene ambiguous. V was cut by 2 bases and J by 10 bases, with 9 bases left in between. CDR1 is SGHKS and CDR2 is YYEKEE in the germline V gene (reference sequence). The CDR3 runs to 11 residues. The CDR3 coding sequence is TGTGCCAGCAGCTTTGAGGGAATAGCTTTCTTT. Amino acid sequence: CASSFEGIAFF.

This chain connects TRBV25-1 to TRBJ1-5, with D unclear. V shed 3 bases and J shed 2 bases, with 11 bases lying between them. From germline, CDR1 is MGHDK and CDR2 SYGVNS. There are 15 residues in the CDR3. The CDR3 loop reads CASSDRGGGNQPQHF. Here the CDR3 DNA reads TGTGCCAGCAGTGATAGAGGTGGGGGCAATCAGCCCCAGCATTTT.

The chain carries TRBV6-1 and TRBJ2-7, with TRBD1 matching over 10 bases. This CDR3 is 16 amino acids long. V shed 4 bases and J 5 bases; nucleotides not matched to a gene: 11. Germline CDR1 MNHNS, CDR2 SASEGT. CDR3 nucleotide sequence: TGTGCCAGCAGTGGAGCCGGGACAGGGGTTGGGCACGAGCAGTACGTC. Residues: CASSGAGTGVGHEQYV.

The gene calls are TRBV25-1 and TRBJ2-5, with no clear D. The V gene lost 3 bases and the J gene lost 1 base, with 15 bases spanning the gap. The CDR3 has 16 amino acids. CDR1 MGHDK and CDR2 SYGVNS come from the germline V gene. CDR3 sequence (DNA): TGTGCCAGCAGTGAGGTGCAGGCTACCACCCAAGAGACCCAGTACTTC. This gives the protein CASSEVQATTQETQYF.

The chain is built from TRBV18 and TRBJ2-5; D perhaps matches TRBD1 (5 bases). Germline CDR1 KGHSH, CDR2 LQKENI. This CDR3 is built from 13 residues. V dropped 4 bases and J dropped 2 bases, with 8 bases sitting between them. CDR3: CASSLYRQETQYF. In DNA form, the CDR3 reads TGTGCCAGCTCACTCTACAGGCAAGAGACCCAGTACTTC.

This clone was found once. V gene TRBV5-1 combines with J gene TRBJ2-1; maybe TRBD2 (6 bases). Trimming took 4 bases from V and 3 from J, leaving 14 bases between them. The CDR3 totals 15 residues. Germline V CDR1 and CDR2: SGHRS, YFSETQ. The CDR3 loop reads CASSLGTWGYNEQFF. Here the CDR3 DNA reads TGCGCCAGCAGCCTTGGGACTTGGGGCTACAATGAGCAGTTCTTC.

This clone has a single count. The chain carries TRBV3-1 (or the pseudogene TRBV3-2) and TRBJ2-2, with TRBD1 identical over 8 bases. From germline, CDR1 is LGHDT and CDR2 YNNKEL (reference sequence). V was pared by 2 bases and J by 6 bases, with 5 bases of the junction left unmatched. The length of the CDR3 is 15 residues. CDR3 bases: TGTGCCAGCAGCCAACAGGACAGGGAGGCCGGGGAGCTGTTTTTT. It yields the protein CASSQQDREAGELFF.

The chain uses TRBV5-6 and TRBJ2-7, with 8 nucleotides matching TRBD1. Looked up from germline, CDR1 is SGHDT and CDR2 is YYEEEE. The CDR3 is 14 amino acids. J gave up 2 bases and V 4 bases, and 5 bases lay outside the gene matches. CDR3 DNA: TGTGCCAGCAGCGCACAGGGGGAAACCTACGAGCAGTACGTC. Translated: CASSAQGETYEQYV.

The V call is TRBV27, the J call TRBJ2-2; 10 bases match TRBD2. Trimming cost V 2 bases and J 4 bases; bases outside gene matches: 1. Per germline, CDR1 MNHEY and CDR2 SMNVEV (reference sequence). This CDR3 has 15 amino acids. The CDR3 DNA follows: TGTGCCAGCAGTTTACTAGCGGGGGCCACCGGGGAGCTGTTTTTT. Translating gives CASSLLAGATGELFF.

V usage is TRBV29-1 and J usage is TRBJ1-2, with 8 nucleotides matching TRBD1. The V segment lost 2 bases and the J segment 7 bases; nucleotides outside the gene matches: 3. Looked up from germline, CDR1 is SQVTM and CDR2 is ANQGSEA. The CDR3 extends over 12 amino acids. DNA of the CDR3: TGCAGCGTTGAACGGGACAGGCGTGGCTACACCTTC. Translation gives CSVERDRRGYTF.

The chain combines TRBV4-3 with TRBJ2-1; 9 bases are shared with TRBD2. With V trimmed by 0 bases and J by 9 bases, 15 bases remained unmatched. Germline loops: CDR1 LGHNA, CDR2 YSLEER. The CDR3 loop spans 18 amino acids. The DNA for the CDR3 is TGCGCCAGCAGCCAAGAAATGGGTGGCGGGGGGGCCTTTGGTGAGCAGTTCTTC. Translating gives CASSQEMGGGGAFGEQFF.

CDR3: CASRPQGIDSPLHF. The CDR3 DNA sequence: TGTGCCAGCAGGCCACAGGGAATTGATTCACCCCTCCACTTT. The chain has TRBV6-4 and TRBJ1-6, with a tentative D call TRBD1 (6 bases). The CDR3 runs 14 residues. Germline-derived CDR1 and CDR2 are MRHNA and SNTAGT. V shed 6 bases and J shed 8 bases, with 14 bases lying between them.

CDR3 residues: CATSDPLDSSGANVLTF. CDR3 nucleotide sequence: TGTGCCACCAGTGACCCCCTGGACAGCTCTGGGGCCAACGTCCTGACTTTC. The chain has TRBV24-1 and TRBJ2-6; maybe TRBD1 (6 bases). This CDR3 comprises 17 residues. Germline assignment: CDR1 KGHDR and CDR2 SFDVKD. The ends were cut back, 4 bases at V and 0 bases at J, with 12 bases in the middle.

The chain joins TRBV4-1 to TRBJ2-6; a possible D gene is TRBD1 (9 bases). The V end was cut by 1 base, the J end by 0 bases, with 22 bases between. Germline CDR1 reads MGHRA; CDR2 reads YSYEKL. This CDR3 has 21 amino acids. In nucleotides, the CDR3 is TGCGCCAGCAGCCAAGCCCCTCGGGGGGGGACAGGGAGCTCTGGGGCCAACGTCCTGACTTTC. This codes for CASSQAPRGGTGSSGANVLTF.

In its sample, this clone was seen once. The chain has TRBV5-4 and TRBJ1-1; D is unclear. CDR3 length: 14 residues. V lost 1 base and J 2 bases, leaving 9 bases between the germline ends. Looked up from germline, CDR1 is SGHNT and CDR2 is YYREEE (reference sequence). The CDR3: CASSLTGPNTEAFF. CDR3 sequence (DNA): TGTGCCAGCAGCTTGACTGGGCCTAACACTGAAGCTTTCTTT.

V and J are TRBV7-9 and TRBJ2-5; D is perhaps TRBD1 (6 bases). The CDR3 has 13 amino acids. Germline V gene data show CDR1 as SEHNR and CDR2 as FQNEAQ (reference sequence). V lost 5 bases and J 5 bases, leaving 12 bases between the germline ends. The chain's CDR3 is CASSTQGTETQYF. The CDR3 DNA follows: TGTGCCAGCAGCACACAGGGTACGGAGACCCAGTACTTC.

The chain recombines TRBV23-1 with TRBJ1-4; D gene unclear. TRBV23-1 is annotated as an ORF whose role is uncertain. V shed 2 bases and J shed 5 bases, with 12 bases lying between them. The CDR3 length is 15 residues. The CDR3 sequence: CASSQNRGYNEKLFF. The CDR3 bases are TGCGCCAGCAGTCAAAACCGCGGCTACAATGAAAAACTGTTTTTT.

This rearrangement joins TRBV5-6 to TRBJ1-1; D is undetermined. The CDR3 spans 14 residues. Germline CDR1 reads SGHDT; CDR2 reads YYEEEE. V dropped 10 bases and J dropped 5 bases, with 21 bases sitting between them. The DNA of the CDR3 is TGTGCCGCAGGAATCGGCCGGCTCGGGACTGAAGCTTTCTTT. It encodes CAAGIGRLGTEAFF.

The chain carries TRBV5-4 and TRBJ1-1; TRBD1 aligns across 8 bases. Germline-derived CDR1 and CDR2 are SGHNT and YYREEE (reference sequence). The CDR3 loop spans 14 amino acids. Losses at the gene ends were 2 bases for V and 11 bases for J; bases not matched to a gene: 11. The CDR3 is CASSFGSGGVGAFF. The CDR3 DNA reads TGTGCCAGCAGCTTTGGATCAGGGGGCGTTGGGGCTTTCTTT.

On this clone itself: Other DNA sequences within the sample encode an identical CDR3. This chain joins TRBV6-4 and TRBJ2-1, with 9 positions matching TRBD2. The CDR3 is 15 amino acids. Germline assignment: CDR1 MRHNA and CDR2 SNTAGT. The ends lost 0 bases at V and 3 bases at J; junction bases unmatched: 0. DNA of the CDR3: TGTGCCAGCAGTGACTCAGCGGGGGGCTACAATGAGCAGTTCTTC. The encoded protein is CASSDSAGGYNEQFF.

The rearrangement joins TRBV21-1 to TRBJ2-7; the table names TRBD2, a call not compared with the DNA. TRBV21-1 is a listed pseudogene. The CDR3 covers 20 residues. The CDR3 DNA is TGTGCCAGCAGCAAACCCGGACCCAGAATCGGTTTTCGACTAGCGAAAGAGCAGTACGTC. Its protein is CASSKPGPRIGFRLAKEQYV.